This T cell receptor beta chain emerged from a study of monozygotic twins with inflammatory bowel disease. A remark on this clonotype: The antigen is undetermined.

Study-wide results and caveats: The authors found no support for a single strong IBD-associated signal or clonotype. Among twins, concordant and discordant pairs did not differ in repertoire similarity, possibly from limited power.

TCRalpha and TCRbeta cDNA was put through two nested PCRs of roughly 16 and 10 cycles. Reanalyzing the 5' RACE reads, TCRdb keeps one entry per CDR3 protein, without DNA. In total, the table holds approximately 400,000 distinct CDR3 sequences. From germline, CDR1 is SGHTA and CDR2 FQGNSA. This CDR3 is built from 13 residues. The TCR sequence derives from a human donor with ulcerative colitis or Crohn's disease, or a healthy co-twin of an affected twin (not recorded which). The sample consisted of blood. This rearrangement joins TRBV7-2 to TRBJ2-7; TCRdb selects TRBD1, and the lack of DNA leaves this call unchecked. CDR3 residues: CASRTRTGYEQYF.